The clone carrying this T cell receptor beta chain was detected a few times. Each CDR3 protein gets one entry after TCRdb re-called the 5' RACE reads with MiXCR. The sample records some 400,000 distinct CDR3 sequences, roughly 20% being singletons. This sample was taken from a study of T cells after yellow fever vaccination. The CDR3 is 19 amino acids. Looked up from germline, CDR1 is SEHNR and CDR2 is FQNEAQ (reference sequence). V was cut by 4 bases and J by 2 bases, with 23 bases left in between. This chain connects TRBV7-9 to TRBJ1-4; tentative D call: TRBD1 (6 bases). The sample in question was PBMCs, obtained before the yellow fever booster vaccination. The source is a man in his late teens or twenties who received the YFV17D yellow fever vaccine. The CDR3 DNA reads TGTGCCAGCAGCTCAGCTAAGGGGGTCCTGCTCACGACTAATGAAAAACTGTTTTTT. Translation gives CASSSAKGVLLTTNEKLFF.